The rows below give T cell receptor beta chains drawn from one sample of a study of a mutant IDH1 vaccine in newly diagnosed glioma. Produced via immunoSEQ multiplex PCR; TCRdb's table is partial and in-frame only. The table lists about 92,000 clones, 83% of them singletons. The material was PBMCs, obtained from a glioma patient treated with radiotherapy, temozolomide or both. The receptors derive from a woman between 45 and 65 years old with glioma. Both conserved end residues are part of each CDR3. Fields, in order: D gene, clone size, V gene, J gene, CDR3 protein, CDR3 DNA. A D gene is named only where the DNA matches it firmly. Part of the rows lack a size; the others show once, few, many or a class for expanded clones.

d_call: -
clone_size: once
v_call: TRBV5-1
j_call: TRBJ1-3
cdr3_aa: CASSLGVGNTIYF
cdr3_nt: TGCGCCAGCAGCTTGGGTGTTGGAAACACCATATATTTT

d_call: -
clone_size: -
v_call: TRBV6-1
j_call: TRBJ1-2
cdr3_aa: CASSDAGRGAGYGYTF
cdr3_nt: TGTGCCAGCAGTGACGCGGGGAGGGGCGCGGGCTATGGCTACACCTTC

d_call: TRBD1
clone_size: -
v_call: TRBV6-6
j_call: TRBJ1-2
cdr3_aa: CASSYADREHYGYTF
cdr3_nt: TGTGCCAGCAGTTACGCGGACAGGGAACACTATGGCTACACCTTC

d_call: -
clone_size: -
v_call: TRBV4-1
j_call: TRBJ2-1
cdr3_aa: CASSQEEGEAYNEQFF
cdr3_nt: TGCGCCAGCAGCCAAGAGGAGGGGGAGGCCTACAATGAGCAGTTCTTC

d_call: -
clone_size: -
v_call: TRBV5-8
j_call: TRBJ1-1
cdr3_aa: CASSLAQRAFF
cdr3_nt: TGTGCCAGCAGTTTGGCGCAGAGAGCTTTCTTT

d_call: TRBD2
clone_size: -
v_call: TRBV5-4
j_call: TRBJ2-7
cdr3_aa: CASSHRSGGRLSYEQYF
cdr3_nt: TGTGCCAGCAGCCACCGCAGCGGGGGGCGTCTCTCCTACGAGCAGTACTTC

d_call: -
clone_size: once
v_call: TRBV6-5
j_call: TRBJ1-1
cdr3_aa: CASSYALHTEAFF
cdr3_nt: TGTGCCAGCAGTTACGCCTTGCACACTGAAGCTTTCTTT

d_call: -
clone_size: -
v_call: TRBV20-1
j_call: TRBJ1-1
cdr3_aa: CSAPVSHLAFF
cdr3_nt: TGCAGTGCTCCCGTATCCCACCTGGCTTTCTTT

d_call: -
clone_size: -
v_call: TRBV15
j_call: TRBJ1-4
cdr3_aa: CATSRVLGELFF
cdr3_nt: TGTGCCACCAGCAGGGTGCTCGGGGAACTGTTTTTT

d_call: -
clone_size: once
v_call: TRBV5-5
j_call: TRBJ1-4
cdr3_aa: CASRSDFATNEKLFF
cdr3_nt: TGTGCCAGCAGGTCGGACTTTGCAACTAATGAAAAACTGTTTTTT

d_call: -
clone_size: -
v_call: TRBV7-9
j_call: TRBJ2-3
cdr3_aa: CASSPPGDTQYF
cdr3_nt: TGTGCCAGCAGCCCCCCTGGGGATACGCAGTATTTT

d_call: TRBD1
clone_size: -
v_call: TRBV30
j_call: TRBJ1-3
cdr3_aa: CAWSSTGAVGNTIYF
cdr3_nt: TGTGCCTGGAGTTCTACAGGGGCCGTTGGAAACACCATATATTTT

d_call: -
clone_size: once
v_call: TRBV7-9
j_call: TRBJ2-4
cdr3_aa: CASSLAYGEQGNIQYF
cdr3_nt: TGTGCCAGCAGCTTAGCGTACGGGGAGCAGGGAAACATTCAGTACTTC

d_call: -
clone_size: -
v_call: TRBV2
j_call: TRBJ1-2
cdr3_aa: CASSERQGTFYTF
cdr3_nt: TGTGCCAGCAGTGAACGGCAGGGGACCTTCTACACCTTC

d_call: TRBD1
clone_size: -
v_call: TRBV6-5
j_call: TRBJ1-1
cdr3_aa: CASSRTGQSTATFF
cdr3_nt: TGTGCCAGCAGCAGGACAGGCCAGTCAACGGCGACTTTCTTT

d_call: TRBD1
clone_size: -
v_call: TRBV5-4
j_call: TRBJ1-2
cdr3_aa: CASSFNRGNYGYTF
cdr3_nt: TGTGCCAGCAGCTTTAACAGGGGGAACTATGGCTACACCTTC

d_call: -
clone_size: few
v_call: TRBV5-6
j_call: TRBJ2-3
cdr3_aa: CASSTTGRTDTQYF
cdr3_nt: TGTGCCAGCAGCACGACAGGTAGGACAGATACGCAGTATTTT

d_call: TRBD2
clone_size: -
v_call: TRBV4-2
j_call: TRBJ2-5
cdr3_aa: CASSQDRTSGGAGQETQYF
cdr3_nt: TGTGCCAGCAGCCAAGATAGGACTAGCGGGGGGGCCGGTCAAGAGACCCAGTACTTC

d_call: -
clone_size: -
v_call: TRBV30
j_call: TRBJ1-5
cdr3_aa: CAWSVGRQPNQPQHF
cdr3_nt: TGTGCCTGGAGTGTCGGCAGGCAGCCCAATCAGCCCCAGCATTTT

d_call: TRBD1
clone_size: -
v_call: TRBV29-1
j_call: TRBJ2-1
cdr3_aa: CSFEDRGVYNEQFF
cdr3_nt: TGCAGCTTCGAGGACAGGGGCGTCTACAATGAGCAGTTCTTC

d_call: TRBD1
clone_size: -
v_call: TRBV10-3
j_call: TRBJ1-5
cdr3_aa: CAIGGTDGNQPQHF
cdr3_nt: TGTGCCATCGGTGGGACAGATGGCAATCAGCCCCAGCATTTT

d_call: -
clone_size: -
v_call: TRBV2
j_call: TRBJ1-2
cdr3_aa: CASSAVRGYGYTF
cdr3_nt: TGTGCCAGCAGTGCGGTGCGAGGCTATGGCTACACCTTC

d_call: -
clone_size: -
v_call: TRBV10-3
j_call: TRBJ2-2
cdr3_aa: CAIREQEWNGELFF
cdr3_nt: TGTGCCATCCGTGAACAGGAATGGAACGGGGAGCTGTTTTTT

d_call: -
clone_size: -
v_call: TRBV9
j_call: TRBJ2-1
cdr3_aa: CASSARLSLRGANEQFF
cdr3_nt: TGTGCCAGCAGCGCACGACTCTCCTTGAGGGGGGCAAATGAGCAGTTCTTC

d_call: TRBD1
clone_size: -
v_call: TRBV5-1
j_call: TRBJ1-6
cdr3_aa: CASSLAAGGTSPLHF
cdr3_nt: TGCGCCAGCAGCTTGGCGGCAGGGGGAACGTCACCCCTCCACTTT

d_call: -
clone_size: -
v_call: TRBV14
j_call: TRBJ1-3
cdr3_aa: CASSQEYTIYF
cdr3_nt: TGTGCCAGCAGCCAAGAATACACCATATATTTT

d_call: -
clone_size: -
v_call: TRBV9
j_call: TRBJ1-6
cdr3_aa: CASSVGSIGSPLHF
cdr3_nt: TGTGCCAGCAGCGTGGGCAGTATAGGTTCACCCCTCCACTTT

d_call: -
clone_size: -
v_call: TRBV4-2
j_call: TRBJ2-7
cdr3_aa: CASSPITGISSYEQYF
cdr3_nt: TGTGCCAGCAGCCCGATTACAGGAATTAGCTCCTACGAGCAGTACTTC

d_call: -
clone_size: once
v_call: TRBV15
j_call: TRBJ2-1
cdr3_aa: CATSRDQDSNEQFF
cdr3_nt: TGTGCCACCAGCAGAGATCAAGACAGCAATGAGCAGTTCTTC

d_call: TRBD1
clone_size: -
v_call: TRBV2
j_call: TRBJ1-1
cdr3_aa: CASNDPGTGERDTEAFF
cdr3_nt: TGTGCCAGCAATGATCCCGGGACAGGGGAGAGGGACACTGAAGCTTTCTTT

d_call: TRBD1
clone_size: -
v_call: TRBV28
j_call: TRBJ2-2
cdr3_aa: CASSLMDRTSGELFF
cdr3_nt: TGTGCCAGCAGTTTGATGGACAGGACATCAGGGGAGCTGTTTTTT

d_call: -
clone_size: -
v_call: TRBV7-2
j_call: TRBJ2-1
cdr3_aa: CASSLAGGGGHEQFF
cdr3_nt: TGTGCCAGCAGCTTAGCGGGGGGAGGCGGCCATGAGCAGTTCTTC

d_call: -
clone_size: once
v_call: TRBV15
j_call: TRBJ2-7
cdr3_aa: CATSRTGLVEQYF
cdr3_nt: TGTGCCACCAGCAGAACAGGTCTTGTCGAGCAGTACTTC

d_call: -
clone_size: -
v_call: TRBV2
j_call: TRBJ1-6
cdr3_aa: CASSERGTDNSPLHF
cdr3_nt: TGTGCCAGCAGTGAAAGAGGGACGGATAATTCACCCCTCCACTTT

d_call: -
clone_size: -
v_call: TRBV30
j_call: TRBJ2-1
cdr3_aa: CASVGVNEQFF
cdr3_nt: TGTGCTTCCGTGGGGGTCAATGAGCAGTTCTTC

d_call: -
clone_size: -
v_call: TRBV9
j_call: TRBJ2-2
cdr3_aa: CASSVGSTNTGELFF
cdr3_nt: TGTGCCAGCAGCGTAGGTAGCACGAACACCGGGGAGCTGTTTTTT

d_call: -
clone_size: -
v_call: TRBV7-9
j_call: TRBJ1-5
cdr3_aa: CASSSGQPGEPQHF
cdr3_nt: TGTGCCAGCAGCTCCGGGCAGCCGGGGGAGCCCCAGCATTTT

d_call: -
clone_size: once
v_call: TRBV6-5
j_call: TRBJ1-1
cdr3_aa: CASSSNTEAFF
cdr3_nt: TGTGCCAGCAGTTCGAACACTGAAGCTTTCTTT

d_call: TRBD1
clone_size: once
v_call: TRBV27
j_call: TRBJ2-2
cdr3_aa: CASSLRGPGWGELFF
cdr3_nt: TGTGCCAGCAGTTTAAGGGGGCCCGGTTGGGGGGAGCTGTTTTTT

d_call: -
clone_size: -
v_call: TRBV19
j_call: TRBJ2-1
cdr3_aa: CASSSYYNEQFF
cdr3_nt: TGTGCCAGTAGTTCCTACTACAATGAGCAGTTCTTC

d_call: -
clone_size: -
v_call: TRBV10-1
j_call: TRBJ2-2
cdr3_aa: CASSERSANTGELFF
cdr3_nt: TGCGCCAGCAGTGAAAGGAGCGCGAACACCGGGGAGCTGTTTTTT

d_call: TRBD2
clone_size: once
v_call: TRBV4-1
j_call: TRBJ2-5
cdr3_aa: CASSQGGRSGGQETQYF
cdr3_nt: TGCGCCAGCAGCCAGGGGGGGAGAAGCGGCGGACAAGAGACCCAGTACTTC

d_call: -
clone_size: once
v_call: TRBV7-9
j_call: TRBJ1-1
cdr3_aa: CASSLERINTEAFF
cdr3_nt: TGTGCCAGCAGCTTAGAACGGATTAACACTGAAGCTTTCTTT

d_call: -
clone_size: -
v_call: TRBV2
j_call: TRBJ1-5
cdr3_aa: CASINHRDSNQPQHF
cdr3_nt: TGTGCCAGCATTAACCACAGGGATAGCAATCAGCCCCAGCATTTT

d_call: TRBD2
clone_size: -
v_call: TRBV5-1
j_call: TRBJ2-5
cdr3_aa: CASSSQGVLGTSGPQETQYF
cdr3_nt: TGCGCCAGCAGCTCCCAGGGAGTATTGGGGACTAGCGGGCCCCAAGAGACCCAGTACTTC

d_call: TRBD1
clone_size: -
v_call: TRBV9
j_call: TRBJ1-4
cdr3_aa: CASSDRDRDEKLFF
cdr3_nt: TGTGCCAGCAGCGACCGGGACAGGGATGAAAAACTGTTTTTT

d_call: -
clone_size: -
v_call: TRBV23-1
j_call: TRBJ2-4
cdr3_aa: CASKGGEVKNIQYF
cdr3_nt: TGCGCCAGCAAGGGGGGGGAGGTCAAAAACATTCAGTACTTC

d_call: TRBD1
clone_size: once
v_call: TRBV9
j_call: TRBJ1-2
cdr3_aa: CASSALGQGPSGYTF
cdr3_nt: TGTGCCAGCAGCGCCCTAGGACAGGGTCCTTCTGGCTACACCTTC

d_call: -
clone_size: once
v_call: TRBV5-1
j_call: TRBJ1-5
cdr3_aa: CASSLEGGGQPQHF
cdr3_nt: TGCGCCAGCAGCTTGGAGGGGGGAGGTCAGCCCCAGCATTTT

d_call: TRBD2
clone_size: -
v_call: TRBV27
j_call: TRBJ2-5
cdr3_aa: CASTAGERETQYF
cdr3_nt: TGTGCCAGCACAGCGGGGGAGAGGGAGACCCAGTACTTC

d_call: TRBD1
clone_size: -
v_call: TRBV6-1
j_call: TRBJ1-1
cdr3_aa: CASSDKGAPTEAFF
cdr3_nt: TGTGCCAGCAGTGATAAGGGGGCGCCCACTGAAGCTTTCTTT

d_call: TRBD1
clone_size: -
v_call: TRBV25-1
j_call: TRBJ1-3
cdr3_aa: CASTGQGFFGNTIYF
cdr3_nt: TGTGCCAGCACAGGACAGGGCTTTTTTGGAAACACCATATATTTT

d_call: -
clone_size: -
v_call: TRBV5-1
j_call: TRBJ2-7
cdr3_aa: CASRAFMFLENGAASYEQYF
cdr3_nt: TGCGCCAGTAGGGCCTTTATGTTCTTAGAGAACGGGGCGGCCTCCTACGAGCAGTACTTC

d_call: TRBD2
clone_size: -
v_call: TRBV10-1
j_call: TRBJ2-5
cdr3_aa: CACRGGQEEKTQYF
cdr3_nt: TGCGCCTGCCGGGGGGGCCAGGAGGAGAAGACCCAGTACTTC

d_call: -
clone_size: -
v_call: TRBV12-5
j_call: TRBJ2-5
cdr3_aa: CASVPGWETQYF
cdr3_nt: TGTGCTAGTGTCCCCGGTTGGGAGACCCAGTACTTC

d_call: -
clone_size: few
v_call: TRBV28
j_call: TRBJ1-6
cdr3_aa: CASSSFRGSYNSPLHF
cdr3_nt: TGTGCCAGCAGTTCATTTAGGGGATCCTATAATTCACCCCTCCACTTT

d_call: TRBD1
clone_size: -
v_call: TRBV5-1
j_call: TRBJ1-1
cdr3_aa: CASSIGQGPEAFF
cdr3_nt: TGCGCCAGCAGCATCGGACAGGGTCCTGAAGCTTTCTTT

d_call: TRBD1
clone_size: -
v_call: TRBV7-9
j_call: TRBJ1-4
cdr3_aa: CASSGQGNEKLFF
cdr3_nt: TGTGCCAGCAGCGGACAGGGTAATGAAAAACTGTTTTTT